Sequencing of this T cell receptor (beta chain) was carried out in a study of vaccination and CD4 T cells after COVID-19. The wider study: Either a CEFX pool, an HIV-1 Nef pool, or no peptide was added to control cultures.

Specified treatment: roughly 11-day PBMC culture with coronavirus spike peptide pools or control peptides (ViraFEST assay). The study sequenced cultured CD4+ T cell DNA using the Oncomine TCR Beta short-read assay. TCRdb processed the PCR reads anew with MiXCR; each CDR3 protein has one entry. Seen here are some 15,000 distinct CDR3 sequences, approximately 30% observed once, and the top ten hold around a sixth. This clonotype has only a few counts. Its antigen is undetermined. Per germline, CDR1 MGHDK and CDR2 SYGVNS. The CDR3 totals 14 residues. Trimming removed 3 bases from V and 7 bases from J; junction bases left unmatched: 8.

The V gene is TRBV25-1, the J gene TRBJ2-5; 7 bases agree with TRBD1. Material for sequencing was cultured CD4+ T cells from blood. The sequence was collected from a human donor with COVID-19. DNA of the CDR3: TGTGCCAGCAGTGATTACAGGGGCGAAGCGACCCAGTACTTC. Its translation is CASSDYRGEATQYF.